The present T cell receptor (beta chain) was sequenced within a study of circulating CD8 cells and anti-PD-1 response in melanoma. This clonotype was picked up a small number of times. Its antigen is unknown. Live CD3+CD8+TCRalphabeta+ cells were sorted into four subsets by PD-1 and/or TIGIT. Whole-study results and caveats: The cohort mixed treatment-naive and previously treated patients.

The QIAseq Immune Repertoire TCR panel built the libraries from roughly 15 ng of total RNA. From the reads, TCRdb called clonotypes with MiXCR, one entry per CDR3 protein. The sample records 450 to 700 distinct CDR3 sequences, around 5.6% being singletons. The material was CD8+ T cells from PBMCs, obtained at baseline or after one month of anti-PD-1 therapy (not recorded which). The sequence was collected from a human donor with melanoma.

The DNA for the CDR3 is TGTGCCAGTAGTCCCCAGGGGACAACTTCCAAAAACATTCAGTACTTC. This translates into CASSPQGTTSKNIQYF. This rearrangement joins TRBV19 to TRBJ2-4; the D gene is possibly TRBD1 (6 bases). Trimming removed 5 bases at V and 2 bases at J, with 16 bases between. Germline CDR1 reads LNHDA; CDR2 reads SQIVND (reference sequence). The CDR3 loop spans 16 amino acids.